Sequencing of this TCR beta chain was carried out in a study of blood T cell repertoires in COVID-19 (dated by TCRdb to 2018 to 2020). At the level of the whole study: The collaborator samples originated in the United States, Italy and Spain and spanned the acute and convalescent phases of COVID-19. The material from the prospective study consisted of cDNA or gDNA derived from T cells, B-cell-depleted T cells, or PBMCs. The dataset comprised deeply sampled blood TCRbeta repertoires from subjects exposed to, actively infected with, or recovered from COVID-19. The repertoires were released in a freely available public database intended as a resource for research on the immune response to SARS-CoV-2. Samples came from the ongoing ImmuneRACE study (first 160 participants) plus 1,254 subjects from 6 global collaborators. Sample metadata almost always included a de-identified subject ID, COVID-19 status, age in years and sex. HLA class I and class II types, where available, came from metadata supplied by the sample provider rather than from assay-based typing.

TCRbeta CDR3 regions were amplified from genomic DNA by means of the immunoSEQ Assay, a bias-controlled multiplex PCR. Under the source paper's analysis protocol: Nucleated cell counts per sample were estimated from amplification of reference gene primers within the assay. To quantify the absolute abundance of each unique TCRbeta CDR3 rearrangement, sequence reads were collapsed and filtered. For each sample, productive Simpson clonality was calculated as the square root of Simpson's diversity index across productive rearrangements. What TCRdb holds here is the immuneACCESS table cut down to in-frame rearrangements. Part of the clones is not present; checked against another copy, under half of the missing clones reflect an unresolved V gene, and the others are unexplained. Clone size and the V and J calls come from that table; the DNA yielded D and trimming. For this sample there are roughly 35,000 clones; approximately 78% appear just once. The ten largest account for roughly 7% of the sample.

CDR1 and CDR2 (KGHSH, LQKENI) derive from the germline V gene. V loses 3 bases of germline sequence and J loses 2 bases, and the interval between the two ends is 17 bases. From cysteine to phenylalanine, the CDR3 is 17 amino acids long. Kept here is only the CDR3 DNA, which spans 51 bases and is read in frame from base 1. The full study reports these points: The amount of clinical and demographic metadata varied by source and participant and was provided uncurated.

Whole blood was collected in K2EDTA tubes by collaborating institutions according to the institutions' own protocols. For TCRbeta analysis, collaborator samples were shipped as frozen whole blood, as isolated PBMCs, or as DNA extracted from either sample type. This clone is described as medium-sized (0.01 to 0.1%). No cognate antigen has been identified for it. It has no much larger one-base neighbor in the sample; base qualities were not kept. This chain joins TRBV18 to TRBJ1-3, with the D gene uncertain. The TCR originated in a woman aged 55-75 years with acute or convalescent COVID-19. The sequenced material came from peripheral blood. DNA sequence: TGTGCCAGCTCACCCCACCCTTTTGGAGGGACTGGAAACACCATATATTTT. Its translation is CASSPHPFGGTGNTIYF.